This passage covers 2 T cell receptor beta chains from one sample sequenced in a study of blood T cell repertoires in COVID-19. Assay used: immunoSEQ multiplex PCR; TCRdb lists only in-frame clones, some missing. This sample has 200,000 to 250,000 clones, with approximately 90% found just once. The sample was peripheral blood. The source of these receptors is a young man with COVID-19, enrolled during active disease.

J is TRBJ1-2 and V is TRBV7-9; D remains ambiguous. This CDR3 region has 17 residues. Trimming stripped 0 bases from V and 4 bases from J, with 18 bases between. CDR1 is SEHNR, CDR2 FQNEAQ, per germline (reference sequence). In DNA, the CDR3 is TGTGCCAGCAGCTTAGCCGGAGGCAGGTCCAAAGTCTATGGCTACACCTTC. As protein: CASSLAGGRSKVYGYTF.

The genes are TRBV27 and TRBJ1-1; D remains ambiguous. Germline V gene data show CDR1 as MNHEY and CDR2 as SMNVEV (reference sequence). V lost 6 bases and J 1 base, leaving 18 bases between the germline ends. The CDR3 runs to 16 residues. The CDR3: CASSQRAVVPNTEAFF. In DNA, the CDR3 is TGTGCCAGCAGCCAGCGTGCAGTGGTCCCGAACACTGAAGCTTTCTTT.